The next 5 T cell receptor beta chains were all read from a single sample in a study of CD8+ T cells in alopecia areata. The sequencing template was cDNA reverse transcribed from extracted RNA. Method: immunoSEQ multiplex PCR; TCRdb's copy keeps in-frame clones and lacks some. The top ten clones hold 11% of a sample with about 180,000 clones, less than 80% of them seen once. This specimen was CD8+ T cells sorted from blood, taken at week 0. These receptor sequences come from a human donor with alopecia areata.

This clone was detected only once. The chain couples TRBV9 to TRBJ2-7, with D tentatively TRBD1 (5 bases). The CDR3 is 15 amino acids. In germline, CDR1 is SGDLS, CDR2 YYNGEE. V was clipped by 4 bases and J by 0 bases, with 14 bases between them. CDR3 nucleotide sequence: TGTGCCAGCAGCCCCCAGGGCGTAAACTCCTACGAGCAGTACTTC. Translated: CASSPQGVNSYEQYF.

The sample holds one count of this clone. This chain links TRBV6-5 with TRBJ2-5; no reliable D call. The CDR3 is 12 residues long. Germline V CDR1 and CDR2: MNHEY, SVGAGI. Trimming removed 5 bases from V and 0 bases from J, with 4 bases in between. This chain's CDR3 is CASSDYQETQYF. The DNA of the CDR3 is TGTGCCAGCAGTGACTACCAAGAGACCCAGTACTTC.

The chain joins TRBV6-5 to TRBJ1-6; D is perhaps TRBD1 (5 bases). Looked up from germline, CDR1 is MNHEY and CDR2 is SVGAGI. With 0 bases removed from V and 9 bases from J, the gap between germline ends came to 12 bases. The CDR3 extends over 15 amino acids. This chain's CDR3 is CASSYSVQGGSPLHF. The CDR3 DNA reads TGTGCCAGCAGTTACTCGGTCCAGGGCGGTTCACCCCTCCACTTT.

The gene calls are TRBV7-6 and TRBJ2-7, with 8 bases fitting TRBD2. This CDR3 has 20 residues. V was pared by 0 bases and J by 3 bases, with 19 bases of the junction left unmatched. Germline V gene lookup returns CDR1 SGHVS and CDR2 FNYEAQ. The CDR3 region has the DNA TGTGCCAGCAGCTTAGCGGGAGCAAGAGGTGCGGGGGGTATTTTCTACGAGCAGTACTTC. Amino acids: CASSLAGARGAGGIFYEQYF. Variable domain in full (rest from reference TRBV7-6 and TRBJ2-7): GAGVSQSPRYKVTKRGQDVALRCDPISGHVSLYWYRQALGQGPEFLTYFNYEAQQDKSGLPNDRFSAERPEGSISTLTIQRTEQRDSAMYRCASSLAGARGAGGIFYEQYFGPGTRLTVT.

The V and J genes are TRBV9 and TRBJ2-2; D is unclear. This CDR3 region has 12 residues. Germline CDR1 reads SGDLS; CDR2 reads YYNGEE. V lost 4 bases to trimming and J lost 6 bases, with 7 bases between them. The CDR3 region is CASSPTAGELFF. Written as DNA, the CDR3 is TGTGCCAGCAGCCCAACGGCCGGGGAGCTGTTTTTT.